This TCR beta chain comes out of a study of PD-1 blockade in classical Hodgkin lymphoma. CDR3 length: 13 amino acids. Germline V gene lookup returns CDR1 KGHSH and CDR2 LQKENI. V shed 2 bases and J shed 4 bases, with 9 bases lying between them. Each patient experienced a relapse that followed autologous stem cell transplantation, and brentuximab vedotin exposure varied. Generated by immunoSEQ multiplex PCR, the TCRdb table keeps only in-frame clones and is missing some. The sample carries tens of thousands of clones, 80% to 90% recorded once. The receptor was isolated from a human donor with classical Hodgkin lymphoma. The genes are TRBV18 and TRBJ2-7; unclear D gene. Source: peripheral blood mononuclear cells (PBMCs), taken at baseline. The CDR3 is CASSPGVVYEQYF. As DNA, the CDR3 is TGTGCCAGCTCACCAGGGGTGGTTTACGAGCAGTACTTC.